Detailed here is one T cell receptor beta chain. This clone's antigen is unknown. The junction does not match germline at one end; this may be a read error. The sequenced fragment ends 3 residues before the CDR3 boundary, so the rest is inferred from the germline J gene. These data are taken from a study of TET2 disruption in CD19-targeted CAR T cells (dated by TCRdb to the late 2010s). With respect to the entire study: No additional inclusion criteria were applied, and the number of samples was determined by the original clinical trial design and by sample availability.

Results the study describes overall, beyond this receptor: The conclusions drawn about the patient's CAR T cells were based on extensive analysis of just one subject.

Deep sequencing of the TCR beta chain was done using the immunoSEQ assay. In the source study's methods: Clonotype frequencies were computed using only productive TCR beta rearrangements. The immuneACCESS repertoire file appears here via TCRdb, limited to in-frame rearrangements. These files lack a portion of the clones; in checked studies, under half of the deficit traces to unresolved V genes, and the cause of the others is not known. V, J and clone size derive from that table, while D and trimming were established from the DNA sequence. The sample table gives about 30,000 clones. Less than 2% of the sample comes from the top ten. In the paper's terms, the treatment or condition label means: autologous CTL019 cells: CD19 CAR with 4-1BB and CD3 zeta domains. The CD19 CAR incorporated TCR zeta and 4-1BB costimulatory signaling domains. Leukapheresis was used to collect T cells from peripheral blood for manufacturing CTL019. The DNeasy Blood and Tissue Kit was used to extract genomic DNA from pre-infusion T cells, peripheral blood, or sorted post-infusion T cells.

There are 17 amino acids in the CDR3, from cysteine to phenylalanine inclusive. Part of the CDR3 DNA is given, 42 bases translated from base 1. Via the germline V gene, CDR1 is LGHNA and CDR2 YNFKEQ. Material: CD8- CAR+ T cells sorted from cultured blood T cells, obtained for CD19 CAR T cell therapy. The cell subset or site label on this specimen signifies: CD8-negative CAR-positive T cells from the infusion product. This TCR came from a man aged 65-85 years with chronic lymphocytic leukemia. The V gene is TRBV4-2 and the J gene is TRBJ2-6; the best D guess is TRBD1, with 5 bases matching. CDR3 reads: CASSQEWGFSGANVLTF. The covered CDR3 bases are TGCGCCAGCAGCCAAGAATGGGGCTTCTCTGGGGCCAACGTC.